Each of the 27 T cell receptor beta chains below was sequenced from the same sample in a study of shared clonotypes between healthy human individuals. The protocol was immunoSEQ multiplex PCR, while the TCRdb copy is restricted to in-frame clones and leaves out a portion. The table has 900,000 to 1,200,000 clones, around 78% seen once. Sequenced input: memory CD4+ T cells from PBMCs. Subset denoted: CD45RA-negative fraction. The receptor source for this set is a man younger than 35 in good health. Some clones in this sample may be carry-over from other donors' samples.

This chain links TRBV10-3 with TRBJ1-4; D is ambiguous. This CDR3 region has 14 residues. V gave up 3 bases and J gave up 4 bases, with 9 bases separating them. Germline loops: CDR1 ENHRY, CDR2 SYGVKD. The CDR3 DNA follows: TGTGCCATCAGTGACAGACCTGATAATGAAAAACTGTTTTTT. It translates to CAISDRPDNEKLFF.

The chain has TRBV28 and TRBJ2-7, with TRBD2 identical over 13 bases. There are 15 residues in the CDR3. V gave up 6 bases and J gave up 5 bases; unmatched junction bases: 7. Germline CDR1 is MDHEN and CDR2 is SYDVKM. Written as DNA, the CDR3 is TGTGCCAGCAGAACTAGGACTAGCGGGAGTCACGAGCAGTACTTC. It translates to CASRTRTSGSHEQYF.

V and J are TRBV9 and TRBJ2-5, with TRBD2 matching over 9 bases. The CDR3 totals 19 residues. Germline V gene lookup returns CDR1 SGDLS and CDR2 YYNGEE. V dropped 1 base and J dropped 4; count of bases not matched to a gene: 17. CDR3 DNA: TGTGCCAGCAGCGTAAATCCCCGGGCTAGCGGGATAGTTGGAGAGACCCAGTACTTC. The encoded protein is CASSVNPRASGIVGETQYF. The complete variable domain, with remaining parts taken from reference TRBV9 and TRBJ2-5, reads DSGVTQTPKHLITATGQRVTLRCSPRSGDLSVYWYQQSLDQGLQFLIQYYNGEERAKGNILERFSAQQFPDLHSELNLSSLELGDSALYFCASSVNPRASGIVGETQYFGPGTRLLVL.

The V call is TRBV10-3, the J call TRBJ1-2; no clear D. Looked up from germline, CDR1 is ENHRY and CDR2 is SYGVKD. This CDR3 contains 15 residues. Trimming left V 2 bases short and J 4 bases short, with 14 bases between. The CDR3 coding sequence is TGTGCCATCAGTGAGCTAGGGTATACCTCCTATGGCTACACCTTC. Its translation: CAISELGYTSYGYTF.

As to this clone: A much larger clone lies a single base off, so this may be a read error. CDR3 sequence (DNA): TGTGCCAGCAGCATCTACAATGAGCAGTTCTTC. Protein product: CASSIYNEQFF. The V call is TRBV5-6, the J call TRBJ2-1; unclear D gene. The V gene lost 4 bases and the J gene lost 3 bases, with 2 bases spanning the gap. CDR3 length: 11 amino acids. Germline CDR1 reads SGHDT; CDR2 reads YYEEEE.

The CDR3 is CSVDSRRTNYGYTF. The CDR3 nucleotides read TGCAGCGTTGATTCTCGGCGGACTAACTATGGCTACACCTTC. This rearrangement joins TRBV29-1 to TRBJ1-2; unclear D gene. Germline CDR1 is SQVTM and CDR2 is ANQGSEA. The CDR3 is made up of 14 amino acids. V was cut by 3 bases and J by 0 bases, with 11 bases left in between.

The chain links TRBV7-9 to TRBJ2-2, with a weak D call TRBD2 (6 bases). Trimming cost V 4 bases and J 6 bases, with 9 bases left between them. This CDR3 contains 13 residues. Looked up from germline, CDR1 is SEHNR and CDR2 is FQNEAQ (reference sequence). The CDR3 bases are TGTGCCAGCAGCTCCTCGGGGGCCGGGGAGCTGTTTTTT. This encodes CASSSSGAGELFF.

With regard to this clone: A single base separates this from a much larger clone, so it may be a read error. V is TRBV5-4 and J is TRBJ2-3, with D maybe TRBD1 (5 bases). The ends were cut back, 0 bases at V and 4 bases at J, with 9 bases in the middle. Germline CDR1 SGHNT, CDR2 YYREEE (reference sequence). CDR3 size: 14 residues. The CDR3 sequence is CASSLGAGPDTQYF. DNA of the CDR3: TGTGCCAGCAGCTTGGGGGCAGGGCCAGATACGCAGTATTTT.

This clone was counted ten times or more. The genes are TRBV2 and TRBJ1-4; 8 bases fit TRBD1. Germline V gives CDR1 SNHLY, CDR2 FYNNEI. The CDR3 covers 15 residues. The V gene end was trimmed by 2 bases and the J gene end by 6 bases; junction bases not matched to a gene: 5. The CDR3 region has the DNA TGTGCCAGCAGTGAAAGACAGGGGATTTATGAAAAACTGTTTTTT. Translating it yields CASSERQGIYEKLFF.

As for this clone: One end of the junction does not line up with germline, which may come from a read error. The rearrangement uses TRBV5-6 and TRBJ1-1, with D possibly being TRBD1 (6 bases). This CDR3 has 13 amino acids. The germline V gene has CDR1 SGHDT and CDR2 YYEEEE. The CDR3 region is CAGSSGTLPRAFF. In DNA, the CDR3 is TGTGCCGGCAGCTCCGGGACACTACCACGCGCTTTCTTT.

This sequence joins TRBV5-8 and TRBJ2-4, with 7 bases aligning to TRBD2. The CDR3 runs 16 residues. CDR1 is SGHTS, CDR2 YDEGEE, per germline. V was pared by 0 bases and J by 6 bases, with 9 bases of the junction left unmatched. This CDR3 reads CASSLVLGEGGNIQYF. CDR3 sequence (DNA): TGTGCCAGCAGCTTGGTTTTGGGGGAGGGCGGAAACATTCAGTACTTC.

The chain recombines TRBV7-8 with TRBJ1-3, with D possibly matching TRBD1 (6 bases). Between the trimmed V and J ends, which lost 4 bases and 0 bases, there was a span of 16 bases. CDR1 and CDR2 from the germline V gene are SGHVS and FQNEAQ. CDR3 size: 17 residues. The CDR3 coding sequence is TGTGCCAGCAGCTCCCGCTCTGACAGGAACTCTGGAAACACCATATATTTT. Encoded protein: CASSSRSDRNSGNTIYF. Filled out from reference TRBV7-8 and TRBJ1-3, the complete variable domain reads GAGVSQSPRYKVAKRGQDVALRCDPISGHVSLFWYQQALGQGPEFLTYFQNEAQLDKSGLPSDRFFAERPEGSVSTLKIQRTQQEDSAVYLCASSSRSDRNSGNTIYFGEGSWLTVV.

The chain recombines TRBV2 with TRBJ2-7, with 8 bases fitting TRBD1. Germline CDR1 SNHLY, CDR2 FYNNEI. The CDR3 is made up of 14 amino acids. The trim removed 7 bases at V and 1 base at J, leaving 6 bases unmatched. The DNA of the CDR3 is TGTGCCAGCACCCGTCAGGGGGCTTCCTACGAGCAGTACTTC. Translation: CASTRQGASYEQYF. Using reference TRBV2 and TRBJ2-7 for the parts outside the CDR3, the full variable domain is EPEVTQTPSHQVTQMGQEVILRCVPISNHLYFYWYRQILGQKVEFLVSFYNNEISEKSEIFDDQFSVERPDGSNFTLKIRSTKLEDSAMYFCASTRQGASYEQYFGPGTRLTVT.

This clone was detected many times. V is TRBV4-2 and J is TRBJ2-1, with 8 nucleotides matching TRBD2. The CDR3 has 15 amino acids. V lost 0 bases, J lost 15 bases, and 13 bases stayed unmatched. Germline V gives CDR1 LGHNA, CDR2 YNFKEQ. The chain's CDR3 is CASSQEHGRAWIPFF. The CDR3, as DNA: TGTGCCAGCAGCCAAGAACACGGGAGGGCTTGGATACCGTTCTTC.

This sequence joins TRBV5-1 and TRBJ2-3, with D possibly being TRBD2 (5 bases). The CDR3 runs to 17 residues. Germline V gene data show CDR1 as SGHRS and CDR2 as YFSETQ. Trimming removed 0 bases from V and 2 bases from J, with 16 bases in between. CDR3 region: CASSLGHSDYSTDTQYF. The CDR3 DNA follows: TGCGCCAGCAGCTTGGGTCATAGCGATTACTCCACAGATACGCAGTATTTT.

This chain joins TRBV14 and TRBJ2-1; D gene uncertain. The CDR3 length is 16 residues. V was pared by 0 bases and J by 0 bases, with 9 bases between. Per the germline V gene, CDR1 is SGHDN and CDR2 is FVKESK. In DNA, the CDR3 is TGTGCCAGCAGCCAAGATGCCTATTACTCCTACAATGAGCAGTTCTTC. It translates to CASSQDAYYSYNEQFF.

The chain has TRBV27 and TRBJ2-7; TRBD2 matches 8 bases. After removal of 4 bases from V and 0 bases from J, the junction contained 5 bases not matched to a gene. Germline V gene sequence: CDR1 MNHEY, CDR2 SMNVEV (reference sequence). This CDR3 has 15 amino acids. The CDR3 loop is CASSYASGSSYEQYF. The CDR3 DNA follows: TGTGCCAGCAGTTATGCTAGCGGGTCCTCCTACGAGCAGTACTTC.

The V gene is TRBV6-5, the J gene TRBJ1-5; D ambiguous. Germline V CDR1 and CDR2: MNHEY, SVGAGI. CDR3 length equals 15 residues. Trimming left V 0 bases short and J 3 bases short, with 9 bases between. CDR3 residues: CASSYSRQSNQPQHF. CDR3 nucleotide sequence: TGTGCCAGCAGTTACTCTAGGCAGTCCAATCAGCCCCAGCATTTT.

The V and J genes are TRBV7-9 and TRBJ2-2; 8 nucleotides agree with TRBD2. There are 15 residues in the CDR3. Trimming cost V 2 bases and J 4 bases; bases outside gene matches: 3. The V gene's germline CDR1 is SEHNR and CDR2 FQNEAQ (reference sequence). CDR3 DNA: TGTGCCAGCAGCTTACTCCGGGGGGGCACCGGGGAGCTGTTTTTT. Its protein product is CASSLLRGGTGELFF. The full variable domain, rest sourced from reference TRBV7-9 and TRBJ2-2, is DTGVSQNPRHKITKRGQNVTFRCDPISEHNRLYWYRQTLGQGPEFLTYFQNEAQLEKSRLLSDRFSAERPKGSFSTLEIQRTEQGDSAMYLCASSLLRGGTGELFFGEGSRLTVL.

With respect to this clone: One base away lies a much larger clone, so this may be a sequencing read error. Different DNA sequences within this sample yield the same CDR3. CDR3 nucleotides: TGCAGCGGTACCCGGGGTTGGAACACTGAAGCTTTCTTT. Its translation is CSGTRGWNTEAFF. The chain joins TRBV29-1 to TRBJ1-1; D gene unclear. Trimming took off 7 bases at V and 1 base at J, with 13 bases between the two ends. This CDR3 is built from 13 residues. Germline assignment: CDR1 SQVTM and CDR2 ANQGSEA.

The chain is built from TRBV29-1 and TRBJ2-7; 10 nucleotides line up with TRBD2. The CDR3 contains 13 residues. Trimming cost V 7 bases and J 4 bases; bases outside gene matches: 7. The germline gives CDR1 SQVTM, CDR2 ANQGSEA. CDR3 sequence: CSARKRGGYEQYF. CDR3 in DNA: TGCAGCGCCCGTAAGCGGGGGGGATACGAGCAGTACTTC.

The chain couples TRBV6-6 to TRBJ2-5; D is undetermined. The CDR3 is made up of 14 amino acids. Germline lookup yields CDR1 MNHNY and CDR2 SVGAGI (reference sequence). The V end lost 6 bases, the J end lost 4 bases, and 15 bases lay between the germline ends. CDR3 DNA: TGTGCCAGCAGCCGAACCGATGTGGTAGAGACCCAGTACTTC. Translating gives CASSRTDVVETQYF.

This chain connects TRBV18 to TRBJ2-1, with D possibly TRBD1 on 5 matching bases. CDR1 is KGHSH and CDR2 is LQKENI in the germline V gene. The CDR3 runs to 14 residues. Trimming removed 4 bases from V and 0 bases from J, with 7 bases in between. This CDR3 is CASSQDTSYNEQFF. The CDR3 nucleotides read TGTGCCAGCTCACAGGACACCTCCTACAATGAGCAGTTCTTC.

This rearrangement joins TRBV5-1 to TRBJ2-5, with 8 bases fitting TRBD1. Germline V CDR1 and CDR2: SGHRS, YFSETQ. The ends lost 4 bases at V and 0 bases at J; junction bases unmatched: 8. This CDR3 contains 16 residues. The CDR3 reads CASSLTGQVNQETQYF. The CDR3, as DNA: TGCGCCAGCAGCCTCACGGGACAGGTCAACCAAGAGACCCAGTACTTC. Variable domain in full (rest from reference TRBV5-1 and TRBJ2-5): KAGVTQTPRYLIKTRGQQVTLSCSPISGHRSVSWYQQTPGQGLQFLFEYFSETQRNKGNFPGRFSGRQFSNSRSEMNVSTLELGDSALYLCASSLTGQVNQETQYFGPGTRLLVL.

The chain couples TRBV28 to TRBJ1-5, with D possibly TRBD1 on 6 matching bases. Trimming removed 3 bases from V and 2 bases from J, with 14 bases in between. Germline V gene sequence: CDR1 MDHEN, CDR2 SYDVKM. The CDR3 spans 16 residues. The CDR3 reads CASSFPRGGGNQPQHF. The DNA of the CDR3 is TGTGCCAGCAGTTTTCCCAGGGGCGGGGGCAATCAGCCCCAGCATTTT. The complete variable domain, with remaining parts taken from reference TRBV28 and TRBJ1-5, reads DVKVTQSSRYLVKRTGEKVFLECVQDMDHENMFWYRQDPGLGLRLIYFSYDVKMKEKGDIPEGYSVSREKKERFSLILESASTNQTSMYLCASSFPRGGGNQPQHFGDGTRLSIL.

This sequence joins TRBV7-6 and TRBJ2-2, with D hard to call. Trimming left V 5 bases short and J 7 bases short, with 14 bases between. Germline CDR1 reads SGHVS; CDR2 reads FNYEAQ. The CDR3 runs to 14 residues. The CDR3 spells CASSATRDIGELFF. The CDR3 DNA follows: TGTGCCAGCAGCGCGACGAGAGATATCGGGGAGCTGTTTTTT.

This clone appeared a single time. This sequence joins TRBV9 and TRBJ2-2, with no clear D. With 0 bases removed from V and 3 bases from J, the gap between germline ends came to 6 bases. CDR1 and CDR2 from the germline V gene are SGDLS and YYNGEE. The CDR3 sequence is 14 residues long. The CDR3 here is CASSVVLYTGELFF. The CDR3 DNA is TGTGCCAGCAGCGTAGTGCTATACACCGGGGAGCTGTTTTTT.